Listed here is a single T cell receptor (beta chain). The target antigen is unknown. TCRdb's table, derived via immunoSEQ multiplex PCR, lists solely in-frame clones and lacks some. In the table there are 450,000 to 500,000 clones, 81% of which are singletons. Extraction of genomic DNA in unsorted samples used about 90 million PBMCs. This sample is part of a study of shared clonotypes between healthy human individuals. Study-level findings and limits: Only blood was sampled; tissue repertoires likely differ.

V gave up 4 bases and J gave up 5 bases; unmatched junction bases: 3. Germline lookup yields CDR1 SGHKS and CDR2 YYEKEE (reference sequence). The CDR3 is made up of 14 amino acids. The sample comprised PBMCs. This sequence originates from a woman in her thirties or forties in good health. Some clones in this sample may be carry-over from other donors' samples. J is TRBJ2-2 and V is TRBV5-5, with 9 positions matching TRBD1. In nucleotides, the CDR3 is TGTGCCAGCAGCCTGGGACAGGGTACCGGGGAGCTGTTTTTT. Encoded protein: CASSLGQGTGELFF.